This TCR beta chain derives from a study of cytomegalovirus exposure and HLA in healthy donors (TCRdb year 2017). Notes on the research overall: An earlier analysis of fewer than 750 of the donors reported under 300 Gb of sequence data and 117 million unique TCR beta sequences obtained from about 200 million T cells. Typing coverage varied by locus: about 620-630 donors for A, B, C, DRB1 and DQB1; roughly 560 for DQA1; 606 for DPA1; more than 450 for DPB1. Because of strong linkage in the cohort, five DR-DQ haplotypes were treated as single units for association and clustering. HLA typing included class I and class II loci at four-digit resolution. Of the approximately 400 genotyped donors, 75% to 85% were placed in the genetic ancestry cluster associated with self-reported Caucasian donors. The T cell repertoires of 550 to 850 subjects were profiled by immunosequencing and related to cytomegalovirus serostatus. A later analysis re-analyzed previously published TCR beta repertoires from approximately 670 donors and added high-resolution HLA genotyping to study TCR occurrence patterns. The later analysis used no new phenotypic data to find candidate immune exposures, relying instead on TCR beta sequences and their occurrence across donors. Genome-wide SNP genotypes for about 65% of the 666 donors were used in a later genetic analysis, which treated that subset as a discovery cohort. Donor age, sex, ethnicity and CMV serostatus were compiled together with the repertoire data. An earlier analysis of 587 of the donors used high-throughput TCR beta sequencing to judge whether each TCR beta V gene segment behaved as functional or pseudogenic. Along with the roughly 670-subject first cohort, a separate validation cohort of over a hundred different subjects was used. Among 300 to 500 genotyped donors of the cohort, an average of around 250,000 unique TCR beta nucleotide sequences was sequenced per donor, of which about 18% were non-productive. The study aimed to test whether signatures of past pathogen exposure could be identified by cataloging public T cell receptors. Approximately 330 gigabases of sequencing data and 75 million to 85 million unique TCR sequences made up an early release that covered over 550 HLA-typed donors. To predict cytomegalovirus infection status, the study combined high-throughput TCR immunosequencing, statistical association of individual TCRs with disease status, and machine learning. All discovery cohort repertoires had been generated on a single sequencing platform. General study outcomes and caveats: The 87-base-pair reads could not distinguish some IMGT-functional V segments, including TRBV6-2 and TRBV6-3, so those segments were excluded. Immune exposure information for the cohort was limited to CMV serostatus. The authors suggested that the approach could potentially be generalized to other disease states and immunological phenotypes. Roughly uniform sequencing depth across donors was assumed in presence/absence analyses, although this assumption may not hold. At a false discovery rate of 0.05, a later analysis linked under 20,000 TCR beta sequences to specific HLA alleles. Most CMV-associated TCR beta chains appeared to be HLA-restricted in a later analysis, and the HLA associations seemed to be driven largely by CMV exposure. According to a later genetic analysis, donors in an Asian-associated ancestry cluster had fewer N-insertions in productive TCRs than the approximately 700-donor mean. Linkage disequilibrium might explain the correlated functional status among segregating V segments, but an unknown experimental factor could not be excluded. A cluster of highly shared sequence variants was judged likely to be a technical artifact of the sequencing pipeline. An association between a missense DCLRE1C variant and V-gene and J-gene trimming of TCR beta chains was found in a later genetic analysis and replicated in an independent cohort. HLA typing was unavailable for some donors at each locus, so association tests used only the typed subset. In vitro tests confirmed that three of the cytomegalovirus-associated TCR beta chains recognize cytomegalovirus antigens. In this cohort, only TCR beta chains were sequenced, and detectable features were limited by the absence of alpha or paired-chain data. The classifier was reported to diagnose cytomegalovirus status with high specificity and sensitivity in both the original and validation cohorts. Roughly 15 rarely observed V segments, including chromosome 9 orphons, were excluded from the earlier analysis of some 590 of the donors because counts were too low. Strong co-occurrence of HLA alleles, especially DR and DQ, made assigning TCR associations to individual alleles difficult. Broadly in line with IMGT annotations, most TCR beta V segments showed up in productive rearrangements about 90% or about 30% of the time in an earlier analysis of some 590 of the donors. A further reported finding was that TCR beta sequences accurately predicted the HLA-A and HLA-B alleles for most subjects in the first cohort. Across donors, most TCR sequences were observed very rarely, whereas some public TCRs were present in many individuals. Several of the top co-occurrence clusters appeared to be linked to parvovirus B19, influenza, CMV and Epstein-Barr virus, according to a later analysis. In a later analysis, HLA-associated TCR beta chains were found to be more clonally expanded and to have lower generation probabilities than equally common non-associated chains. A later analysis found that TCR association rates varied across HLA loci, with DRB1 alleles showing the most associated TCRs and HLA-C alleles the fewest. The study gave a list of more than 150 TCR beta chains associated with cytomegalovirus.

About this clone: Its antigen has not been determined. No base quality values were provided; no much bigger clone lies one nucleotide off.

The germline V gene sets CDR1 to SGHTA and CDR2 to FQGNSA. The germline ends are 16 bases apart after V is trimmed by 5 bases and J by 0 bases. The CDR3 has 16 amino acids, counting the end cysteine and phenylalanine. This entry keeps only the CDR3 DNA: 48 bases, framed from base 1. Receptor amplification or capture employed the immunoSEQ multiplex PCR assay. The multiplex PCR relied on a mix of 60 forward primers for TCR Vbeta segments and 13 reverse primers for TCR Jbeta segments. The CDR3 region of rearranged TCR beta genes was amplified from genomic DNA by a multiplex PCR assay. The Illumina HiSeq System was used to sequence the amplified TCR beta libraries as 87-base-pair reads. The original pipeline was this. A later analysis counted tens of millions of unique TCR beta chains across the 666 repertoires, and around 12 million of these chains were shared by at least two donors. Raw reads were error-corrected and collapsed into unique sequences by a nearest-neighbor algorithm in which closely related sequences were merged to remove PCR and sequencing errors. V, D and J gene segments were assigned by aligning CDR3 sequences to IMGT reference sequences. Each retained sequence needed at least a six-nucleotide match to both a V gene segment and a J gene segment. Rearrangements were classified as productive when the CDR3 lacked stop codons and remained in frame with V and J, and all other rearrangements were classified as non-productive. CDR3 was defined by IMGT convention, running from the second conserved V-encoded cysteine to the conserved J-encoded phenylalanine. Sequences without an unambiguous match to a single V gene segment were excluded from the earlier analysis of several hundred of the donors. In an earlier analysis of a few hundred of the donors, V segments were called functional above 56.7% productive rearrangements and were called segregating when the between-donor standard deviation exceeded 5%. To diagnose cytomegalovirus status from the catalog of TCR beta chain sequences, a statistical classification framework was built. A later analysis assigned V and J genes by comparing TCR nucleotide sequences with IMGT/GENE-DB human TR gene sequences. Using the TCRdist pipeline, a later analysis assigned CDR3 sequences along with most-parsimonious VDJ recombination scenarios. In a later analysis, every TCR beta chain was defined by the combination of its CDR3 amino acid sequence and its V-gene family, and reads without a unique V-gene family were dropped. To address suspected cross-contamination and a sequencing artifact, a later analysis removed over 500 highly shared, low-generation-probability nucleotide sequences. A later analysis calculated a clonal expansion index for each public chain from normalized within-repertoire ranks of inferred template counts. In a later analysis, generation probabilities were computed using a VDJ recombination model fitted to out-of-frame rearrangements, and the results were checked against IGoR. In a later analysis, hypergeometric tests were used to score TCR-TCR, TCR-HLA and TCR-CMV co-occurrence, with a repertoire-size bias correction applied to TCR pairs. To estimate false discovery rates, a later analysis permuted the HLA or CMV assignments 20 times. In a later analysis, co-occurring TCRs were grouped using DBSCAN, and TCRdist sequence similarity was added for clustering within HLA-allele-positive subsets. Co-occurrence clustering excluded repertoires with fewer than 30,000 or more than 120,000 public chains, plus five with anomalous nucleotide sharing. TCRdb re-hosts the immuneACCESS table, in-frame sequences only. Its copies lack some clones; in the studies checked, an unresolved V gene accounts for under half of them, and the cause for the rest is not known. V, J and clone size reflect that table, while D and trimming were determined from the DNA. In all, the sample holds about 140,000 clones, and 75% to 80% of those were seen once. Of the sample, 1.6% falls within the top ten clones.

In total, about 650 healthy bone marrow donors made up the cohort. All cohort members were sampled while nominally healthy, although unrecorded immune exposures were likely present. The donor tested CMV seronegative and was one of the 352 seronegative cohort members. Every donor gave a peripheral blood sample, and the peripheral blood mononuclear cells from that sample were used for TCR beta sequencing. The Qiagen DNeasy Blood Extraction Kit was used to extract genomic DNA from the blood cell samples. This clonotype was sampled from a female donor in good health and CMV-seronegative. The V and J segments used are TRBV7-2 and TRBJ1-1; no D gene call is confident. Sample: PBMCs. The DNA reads TGTGCCAGCAGCGAGCGGGTTGGTCCAATGAACACTGAAGCTTTCTTT. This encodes CASSERVGPMNTEAFF.